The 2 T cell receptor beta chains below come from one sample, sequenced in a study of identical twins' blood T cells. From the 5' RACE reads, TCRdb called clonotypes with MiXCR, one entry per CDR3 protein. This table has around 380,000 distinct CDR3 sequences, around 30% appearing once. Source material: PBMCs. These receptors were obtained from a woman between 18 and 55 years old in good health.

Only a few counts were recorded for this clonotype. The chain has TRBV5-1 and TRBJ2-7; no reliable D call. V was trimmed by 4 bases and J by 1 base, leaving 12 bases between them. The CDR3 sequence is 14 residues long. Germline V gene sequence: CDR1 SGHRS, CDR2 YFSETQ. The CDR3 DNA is TGCGCCAGCAGCGTCCGAACAGAATCCTACGAGCAGTACTTC. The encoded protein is CASSVRTESYEQYF. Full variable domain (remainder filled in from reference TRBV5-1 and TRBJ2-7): KAGVTQTPRYLIKTRGQQVTLSCSPISGHRSVSWYQQTPGQGLQFLFEYFSETQRNKGNFPGRFSGRQFSNSRSEMNVSTLELGDSALYLCASSVRTESYEQYFGPGTRLTVT.

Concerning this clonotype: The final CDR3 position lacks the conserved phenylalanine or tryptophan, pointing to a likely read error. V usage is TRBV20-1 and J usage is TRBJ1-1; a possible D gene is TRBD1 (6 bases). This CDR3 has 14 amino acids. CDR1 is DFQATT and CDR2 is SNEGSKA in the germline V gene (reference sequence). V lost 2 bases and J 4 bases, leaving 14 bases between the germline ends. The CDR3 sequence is CSARHQTGFTEAFL. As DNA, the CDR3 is TGCAGTGCTAGACACCAGACAGGTTTCACTGAAGCTTTCTTG.